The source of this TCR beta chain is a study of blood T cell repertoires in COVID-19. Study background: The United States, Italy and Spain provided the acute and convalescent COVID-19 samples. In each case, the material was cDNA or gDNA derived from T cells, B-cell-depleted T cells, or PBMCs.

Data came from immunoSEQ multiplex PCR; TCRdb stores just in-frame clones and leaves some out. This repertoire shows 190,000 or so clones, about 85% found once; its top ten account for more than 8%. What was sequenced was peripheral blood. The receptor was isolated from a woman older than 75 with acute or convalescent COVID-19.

The CDR3 nucleotides are TGTGCCAGCAGCTCGACAGGGGGTCTGGGTCAGCCCCAGCATTTT. It specifies CASSSTGGLGQPQHF. The chain carries TRBV5-6 and TRBJ1-5; TRBD1 agrees at 9 bases. V trimming: 3 bases; J trimming: 6 bases; junction bases outside the gene matches: 7. The CDR3 is 15 residues long. Germline loops: CDR1 SGHDT, CDR2 YYEEEE.